This is a list of T cell receptor beta chains from one sample in a study of cytotoxic CD8 clonotypes in ibrutinib-treated CLL. TCRdb's copy holds only in-frame clones and misses some; the assay was immunoSEQ multiplex PCR. The table shows some 93,000 clones, with approximately 78% occurring only once. The material was PBMCs, obtained after 12 months of ibrutinib treatment. These receptor sequences come from a human donor with chronic lymphocytic leukemia. CDR3s include the opening cysteine and the closing phenylalanine or tryptophan. The D gene is left open where the match is weak. Part of the rows lack a size; the others show once, few, many or a class for expanded clones.

-,TRBJ1-6,13,-,TRBV4-2,CASSQEANSPLHF,TGTGCCAGCAGCCAAGAGGCCAATTCACCCCTCCACTTT
-,TRBJ2-3,15,-,TRBV11-3,CASSPDGVSTDTQYF,TGTGCCAGCAGCCCAGACGGAGTTAGCACAGATACGCAGTATTTT
once,TRBJ2-7,16,TRBD2,TRBV5-1,CASSSGLAGDSYEQYF,TGCGCCAGCAGCTCGGGACTAGCGGGGGATTCCTACGAGCAGTACTTC
-,TRBJ1-3,14,-,TRBV6-6,CASSSGSSGNTIYF,TGTGCCAGCAGTTCAGGATCCTCTGGAAACACCATATATTTT
-,TRBJ2-7,15,-,TRBV6-1,CASSVGWVGGYEQYF,TGTGCCAGCAGTGTGGGCTGGGTGGGGGGATACGAGCAGTACTTC
-,TRBJ2-1,13,-,TRBV28,CASALGARNEQFF,TGTGCCAGCGCCCTGGGGGCGCGGAATGAGCAGTTCTTC
-,TRBJ2-3,14,TRBD1,TRBV30,CAWSGQGFADTQYF,TGTGCCTGGAGTGGACAGGGGTTCGCAGATACGCAGTATTTT
-,TRBJ2-5,12,-,TRBV6-1,CASTGFSETQYF,TGTGCCAGCACTGGGTTCTCGGAGACCCAGTACTTC
-,TRBJ2-1,15,TRBD1,TRBV27,CASSSPRDRVGEQFF,TGTGCCAGCAGTTCCCCCCGGGACAGGGTCGGTGAGCAGTTCTTC
-,TRBJ2-7,16,-,TRBV19,CASSIDGGSSRSEQYF,TGTGCCAGTAGTATAGATGGGGGATCTTCAAGGAGCGAGCAGTACTTC
-,TRBJ2-7,12,-,TRBV30,CAWSVHGYEQYF,TGTGCCTGGAGTGTACACGGCTACGAGCAGTACTTC
-,TRBJ2-2,15,-,TRBV7-3,CASSPGQTNTGELFF,TGTGCCAGCAGCCCCGGACAGACGAACACCGGGGAGCTGTTTTTT
-,TRBJ1-1,13,-,TRBV18,CASSPTERPEAFF,TGTGCCAGCTCACCGACCGAGAGACCTGAAGCTTTCTTT
-,TRBJ2-3,11,-,TRBV29-1,CSGGTTDTQYF,TGCAGCGGGGGCACTACAGATACGCAGTATTTT
-,TRBJ1-3,15,-,TRBV5-1,CASSFSTGSGNTIYF,TGCGCCAGCAGCTTCTCGACAGGTAGTGGAAACACCATATATTTT
-,TRBJ1-3,19,-,TRBV5-1,CASSLALMSGGAFGNTIYF,TGCGCCAGCAGCTTGGCCTTGATGAGTGGAGGAGCTTTTGGAAACACCATATATTTT
-,TRBJ2-6,15,-,TRBV11-3,CASMQGGAGANVLTF,TGTGCCAGCATGCAAGGGGGGGCTGGGGCCAACGTCCTGACTTTC
-,TRBJ1-1,13,-,TRBV7-2,CASSLALGTEAFF,TGTGCCAGCAGCTTAGCGCTAGGGACTGAAGCTTTCTTT
-,TRBJ2-7,12,-,TRBV11-2,CASSLARYEQYF,TGTGCCAGCAGCTTAGCTAGGTACGAGCAGTACTTC
-,TRBJ2-5,14,TRBD1,TRBV11-3,CASSTVGGRETQYF,TGTGCCAGCAGCACCGTAGGGGGCAGAGAGACCCAGTACTTC